This T cell receptor beta chain originates from a study of somatic mutations in cytotoxic T cells in rheumatoid arthritis. Turning to the study itself: Patient blood was drawn as 30 ml EDTA; the draw came right after diagnosis and before any treatment. Overall study results and limits: Exceedance of 20% of CD8+ cells by the largest CD8+ clone occurred in about an eighth of the 65 patients. Rising age went with increasing CD8+ clonality in rheumatoid arthritis patients; healthy controls showed no such increase.

Comment on this clone: Its antigen is not identified.

This CDR3 has 15 amino acids. From germline, CDR1 is SGHAT and CDR2 FQNNGV. With V trimmed by 5 bases and J by 3 bases, 7 bases remained unmatched. Only in-frame clones appear in the TCRdb table, and some are missing; sequencing was by immunoSEQ multiplex PCR. The sample records more than 9,000 clones, roughly 78% being singletons. Isolation of the CD4+ and CD8+ populations was accomplished via positive magnetic bead selection, with purity assessed by flow cytometry. Material: CD8+ T cells sorted from blood. The chain links TRBV11-2 to TRBJ2-7; 10 bases match TRBD1. The clonotype was recovered from an adult with rheumatoid arthritis. The CDR3 nucleotides read TGTGCCAGCAGCCCAAAGGACAGGGGGGGCTACGAGCAGTACTTC. Its translation is CASSPKDRGGYEQYF.